This T cell receptor (beta chain) was retrieved from a study of T cells in Graves' hyperthyroidism and ophthalmopathy. General study findings and limits: Clonotypes that were expanded in thyroid above 0.001 mostly appeared in blood too.

This CDR3 is 15 amino acids long. Germline CDR1 reads SGHAT; CDR2 reads FQDESV (reference sequence). The V segment lost 6 bases and the J segment 5 bases; nucleotides outside the gene matches: 9. This clonotype has only a few counts. No antigen is known for it. TCR beta CDR3 sequences were amplified from RNA transcripts. The HTBI set primed first-round TCR CDR3 RT-PCR. Each CDR3 protein is one row after TCRdb ran MiXCR on the multiplex PCR reads. The sample lists hundreds of thousands of distinct CDR3 sequences, about 45% occurring once. For Graves' hyperthyroidism to be stable, ophthalmopathy could not progress within 18 months. Disease duration under 2 months; hyperthyroidism patients were aged 18 to 65.

The specimen was peripheral blood or thyroid tissue (not recorded which). The source is a young woman with Graves' hyperthyroidism. V is TRBV11-1 and J is TRBJ2-2, with 7 bases aligning to TRBD1. CDR3 residues: CASRSRDRGTGELFF. The CDR3 DNA reads as TGTGCCAGCAGGTCGAGGGACAGAGGGACCGGGGAGCTGTTTTTT.